A selection of T cell receptor beta chains follows, all from one sample in a study of CD8 T cells in ankylosing spondylitis. Each CDR3 protein gets one entry after TCRdb re-called the 5' RACE reads with MiXCR. There are fewer than 400,000 distinct CDR3 sequences in the sample; around 22% occur only once, and around 17% lies in the top ten. Sequencing input: blood, either unsorted or a sorted T cell fraction (not recorded which). The receptors were gathered from a male donor with ankylosing spondylitis. The CDR3 runs from the conserved cysteine through the conserved F or W. The order of the fields is J gene, V gene, D gene, clone size, CDR3 protein, CDR3 DNA. D genes are given only for firm matches. Size is omitted from some rows. Given values are once, few, many or a class for expanded clones.

TRBJ2-1 TRBV4-1 NA NA CASSQDWRADYNEQFF TGCGCCAGCAGCCAAGATTGGAGGGCCGACTACAATGAGCAGTTCTTC
TRBJ2-3 TRBV9 NA few CASSVFPSGVGDTQYF TGTGCCAGCAGCGTATTCCCGAGTGGAGTTGGCGATACGCAGTATTTT
TRBJ2-1 TRBV9 NA many CASSVTGAYNEQFF TGTGCCAGCAGCGTAACGGGGGCATACAATGAGCAGTTCTTC
TRBJ2-1 TRBV14 NA few CASSQYPGNEQFF TGTGCCAGCAGCCAATACCCGGGCAATGAGCAGTTCTTC
TRBJ2-3 TRBV24-1 NA few CATSDFRASFRSDTQYF TGTGCCACCAGTGATTTCCGGGCTTCCTTTAGGTCAGATACGCAGTATTTT
TRBJ2-7 TRBV5-1 TRBD2 NA CASSLGGGVTGEQYF TGCGCCAGCAGCTTGGGGGGAGGGGTTACCGGCGAGCAGTACTTC
TRBJ2-7 TRBV5-1 TRBD1 NA CASSTGQGHREQYF TGCGCCAGCAGTACCGGACAGGGGCATAGAGAGCAGTACTTC
TRBJ2-2 TRBV5-1 NA many CASSFLSLEIGELFF TGCGCCAGCAGCTTCTTAAGCCTCGAGATAGGGGAGCTGTTTTTT
TRBJ1-5 TRBV12-3/TRBV12-4 NA few CASTLGGYSNQPQHF TGTGCCAGCACCCTGGGAGGGTATAGCAATCAGCCCCAGCATTTT
TRBJ2-2 TRBV5-1 TRBD1 NA CANRQGMNTGELFF TGCGCCAACCGACAGGGAATGAACACCGGGGAGCTGTTTTTT
TRBJ1-1 TRBV27 NA NA CASRPHRGGNTEAFF TGTGCCAGCAGACCACACCGTGGGGGGAACACTGAAGCTTTCTTT
TRBJ2-1 TRBV20-1 NA many CSARKYGTYNEQFF TGCAGTGCTAGAAAATATGGTACCTACAATGAGCAGTTCTTC
TRBJ2-1 TRBV28 TRBD1 few CASSRLGTGGEDEQFF TGTGCCAGCAGCCGCCTGGGAACAGGGGGCGAAGATGAGCAGTTCTTC
TRBJ2-1 TRBV6-5 NA few CASTRQHEQFF TGTGCCAGCACCCGACAGCATGAGCAGTTCTTC
TRBJ2-2 TRBV6-1 NA NA CASSEGSHRELFF TGTGCCAGCAGTGAAGGCAGTCACCGGGAGCTGTTTTTT
TRBJ1-2 TRBV28 NA once CASSFPGAGGYTF TGTGCCAGCAGTTTCCCGGGGGCGGGAGGCTACACCTTC
TRBJ2-1 TRBV5-1 NA few CASSLDRAFSYNEQFF TGCGCCAGCAGCTTGGACAGGGCCTTTTCCTACAATGAGCAGTTCTTC
TRBJ2-5 TRBV20-1 NA few CSANRLGAGTQYF TGCAGTGCTAATAGGCTAGGGGCCGGGACCCAGTACTTC
TRBJ2-2 TRBV9 NA NA CASSFRDINTGELFF TGTGCCAGCAGCTTCCGGGACATAAACACCGGGGAGCTGTTTTTT
TRBJ2-5 TRBV11-2 TRBD1 NA CASSLNGQEETQYF TGTGCCAGCAGCTTAAATGGACAGGAAGAGACCCAGTACTTC
TRBJ2-1 TRBV20-1 TRBD2 NA CSARVSGRAFDNEQFF TGCAGTGCTAGAGTTAGCGGGAGAGCTTTCGACAATGAGCAGTTCTTC
TRBJ2-7 TRBV7-3 NA few CASSLSLVPSGEQYF TGTGCCAGCAGCTTAAGTCTAGTACCAAGTGGCGAGCAGTACTTC
TRBJ2-7 TRBV10-3 TRBD2 NA CAILGTSGYEQYF TGTGCCATTCTCGGGACTAGCGGCTACGAGCAGTACTTC
TRBJ1-1 TRBV3-1 TRBD1 few CASSTLTGGGIEAFF TGTGCCAGCAGCACCTTAACAGGGGGCGGCATTGAAGCTTTCTTT
TRBJ2-7 TRBV7-9 NA NA CASSLAGGINEQYF TGTGCCAGCAGCTTAGCTGGAGGGATCAACGAGCAGTACTTC
TRBJ2-7 TRBV9 TRBD2 NA CASSEGLAGGPYEQYF TGTGCCAGCAGCGAGGGACTAGCGGGAGGGCCCTACGAGCAGTACTTC
TRBJ1-5 TRBV6-5 TRBD1 NA CASSYLQGGKQPQHF TGTGCCAGCAGTTACCTACAGGGGGGAAAACAGCCCCAGCATTTT
TRBJ2-5 TRBV3-1 NA NA CASSQGGRETQYF TGTGCCAGCAGCCAAGGAGGCCGTGAGACCCAGTACTTC
TRBJ1-1 TRBV20-1 NA many CSVFSRNTEAFF TGCAGTGTATTCTCCAGGAACACTGAAGCTTTCTTT
TRBJ2-7 TRBV29-1 NA NA CSVGDSILEQYF TGCAGCGTTGGAGACAGTATCTTGGAGCAGTACTTC
TRBJ1-1 TRBV10-3 NA NA CAINGRLNTEAFF TGTGCCATCAATGGACGGTTGAACACTGAAGCTTTCTTT
TRBJ1-6 TRBV10-3 NA NA CAISVQVNSPLHF TGTGCCATCAGTGTTCAGGTTAATTCACCCCTCCACTTT
TRBJ2-7 TRBV5-1 TRBD1 few CATGTGSPPYEQYF TGCGCCACCGGGACAGGGTCGCCCCCCTACGAGCAGTACTTC
TRBJ2-2 TRBV20-1 NA few CSASLLAKNTGELFF TGCAGTGCTAGTCTACTAGCCAAGAACACCGGGGAGCTGTTTTTT
TRBJ2-5 TRBV7-3 TRBD2 few CASSSGTSGRLQETQYF TGTGCCAGCAGCTCTGGGACTAGCGGGCGACTCCAAGAGACCCAGTACTTC
TRBJ2-4 TRBV6-2/TRBV6-3 TRBD2 NA CASSYSRVGTSGSGNIQYF TGTGCCAGCAGTTACTCTCGGGTCGGGACTAGCGGGAGTGGTAACATTCAGTACTTC
TRBJ2-1 TRBV7-2 TRBD2 NA CASSLNAGGLGNEQFF TGTGCCAGCAGCTTAAACGCGGGAGGTTTGGGAAATGAGCAGTTCTTC
TRBJ1-1 TRBV7-2 NA NA CASSFQGSLATEAFF TGTGCCAGCAGCTTTCAGGGTTCGTTGGCCACTGAAGCTTTCTTT
TRBJ2-1 TRBV11-2 TRBD1 NA CASSLVTGGAGNEQFF TGTGCCAGCAGCTTAGTTACAGGGGGCGCAGGCAATGAGCAGTTCTTC
TRBJ1-6 TRBV7-2 TRBD1 NA CASSIGQGFRSPLHF TGTGCCAGCAGCATAGGACAGGGCTTTCGATCACCCCTCCACTTT
TRBJ2-5 TRBV3-1 TRBD1 few CASSQGTGWETQYF TGTGCCAGCAGCCAGGGGACAGGTTGGGAGACCCAGTACTTC
TRBJ2-2 TRBV5-1 NA few CASSLEAGNTGELFF TGCGCCAGCAGCTTGGAAGCGGGTAACACCGGGGAGCTGTTTTTT
TRBJ2-3 TRBV6-2/TRBV6-3 NA few CASRRRGTDTQYF TGTGCCAGCAGACGACGGGGGACGGATACGCAGTATTTT
TRBJ1-2 TRBV3-1 NA few CASSPAWGVIYGYTF TGTGCCAGCAGTCCCGCGTGGGGCGTCATCTATGGCTACACCTTC
TRBJ1-1 TRBV30 NA NA CAWSAGYDTEAFF TGTGCCTGGAGTGCCGGGTATGACACTGAAGCTTTCTTT
TRBJ2-2 TRBV5-1 TRBD1 NA CASSFRQGPNTGELFF TGCGCCAGCAGCTTTAGACAGGGCCCGAACACCGGGGAGCTGTTTTTT
TRBJ1-5 TRBV4-3 NA many CASSQDMANQPQHF TGCGCCAGCAGCCAAGATATGGCGAATCAGCCCCAGCATTTT
TRBJ2-1 TRBV6-5 TRBD2 NA CASSRTSDEQFF TGTGCCAGCAGTCGGACTAGCGATGAGCAGTTCTTC
TRBJ1-1 TRBV7-3 TRBD1 once CASSFPGQGYTEAFF TGTGCCAGCAGTTTCCCGGGACAGGGGTACACTGAAGCTTTCTTT